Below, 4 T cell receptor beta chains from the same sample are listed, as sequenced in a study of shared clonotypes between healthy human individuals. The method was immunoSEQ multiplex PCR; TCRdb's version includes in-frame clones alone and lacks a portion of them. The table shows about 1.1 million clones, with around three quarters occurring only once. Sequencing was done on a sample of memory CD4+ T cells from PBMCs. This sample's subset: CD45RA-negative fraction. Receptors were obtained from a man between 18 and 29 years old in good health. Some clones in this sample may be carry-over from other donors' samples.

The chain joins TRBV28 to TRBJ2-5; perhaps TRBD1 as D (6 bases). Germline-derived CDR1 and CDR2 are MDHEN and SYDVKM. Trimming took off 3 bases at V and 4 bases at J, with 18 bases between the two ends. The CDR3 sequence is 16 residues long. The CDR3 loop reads CASSLPRWGRGETQYF. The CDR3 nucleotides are TGTGCCAGCAGTTTGCCACGGTGGGGGCGAGGAGAGACCCAGTACTTC.

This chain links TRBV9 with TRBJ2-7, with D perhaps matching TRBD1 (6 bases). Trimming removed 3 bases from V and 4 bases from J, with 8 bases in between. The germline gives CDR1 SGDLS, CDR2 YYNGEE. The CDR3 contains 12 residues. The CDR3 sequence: CASSDQGYEQYF. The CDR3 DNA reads TGTGCCAGCAGCGACCAGGGGTACGAGCAGTACTTC. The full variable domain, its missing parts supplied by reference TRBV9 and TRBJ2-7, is DSGVTQTPKHLITATGQRVTLRCSPRSGDLSVYWYQQSLDQGLQFLIQYYNGEERAKGNILERFSAQQFPDLHSELNLSSLELGDSALYFCASSDQGYEQYFGPGTRLTVT.

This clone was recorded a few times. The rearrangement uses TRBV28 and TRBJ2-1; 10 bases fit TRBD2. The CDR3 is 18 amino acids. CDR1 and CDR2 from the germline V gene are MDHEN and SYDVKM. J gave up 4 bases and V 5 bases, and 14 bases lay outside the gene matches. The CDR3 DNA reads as TGTGCCAGCAGTACCTTAGGCCCTACTAGCGGGGATTACAATGAGCAGTTCTTC. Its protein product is CASSTLGPTSGDYNEQFF.

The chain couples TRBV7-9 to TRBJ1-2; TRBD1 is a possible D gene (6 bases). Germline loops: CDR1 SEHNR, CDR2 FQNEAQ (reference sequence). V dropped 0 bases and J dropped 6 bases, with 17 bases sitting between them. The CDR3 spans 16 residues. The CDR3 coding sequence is TGTGCCAGCAGCTTAGCGCTGGCAGGGGTCTGGCATGGCTACACCTTC. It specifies CASSLALAGVWHGYTF.